This T cell receptor beta chain was observed in a study of blood T cell repertoires in COVID-19. Original processing methods: Reference gene primer amplification gave nucleated cell count estimates. Profiling relied on immunoSEQ multiplex PCR, and the TCRdb table lists in-frame clones only, not all of them. V, J and clone size are taken as reported in that table, and D and trimming were inferred from the DNA itself. This sample has roughly 250,000 clones; around 83% occur once, and the top ten carry about 8%. The CDR3 contains 12 residues. Germline-derived CDR1 and CDR2 are MNHEY and SVGAGI. V lost 4 bases and J 6 bases, leaving 9 bases between the germline ends. This clone appeared a few times.

The receptor was derived from a woman in her fifties or sixties with acute or convalescent COVID-19. V usage is TRBV6-5 and J usage is TRBJ1-1; possible D gene TRBD1, 6 bases. Sequencing was performed on peripheral blood. The CDR3 DNA reads as TGTGCCAGCAGTTTAGGGGGGGCTGAAGCTTTCTTT. Its translation is CASSLGGAEAFF.